Each of the 5 T cell receptor beta chains below was sequenced from the same sample in a study of beta chain features in type 1 diabetes. Since all of the isolated RNA was reverse transcribed, expressed TCRB transcripts were what got sequenced. The data were produced by immunoSEQ multiplex PCR, yet TCRdb's version contains in-frame clones alone and is incomplete. The sample holds 350,000 to 400,000 clones, less than 15% seen once. Sequenced input: naive CD4+ T cells from blood. Receptors were obtained from a woman between 18 and 29 years old in good health.

Note on this clone: The sample holds other DNA sequences that translate to the same CDR3. The CDR3: CASSLGTGQETQYF. For the CDR3, the DNA is TGTGCCAGCAGCCTTGGCACAGGGCAAGAGACCCAGTACTTC. The rearrangement links TRBV7-9 to TRBJ2-5; possibly TRBD1 for D (6 bases). Trimming cost V 5 bases and J 2 bases, with 12 bases left between them. Germline V gene lookup returns CDR1 SEHNR and CDR2 FQNEAQ (reference sequence). The CDR3 length is 14 residues.

CDR3 protein: CASSLDRGQRNTIYF. The CDR3 DNA reads as TGTGCCAGCAGCCTAGACAGGGGGCAACGAAACACCATATATTTT. The chain joins TRBV6-5 to TRBJ1-3, with 10 bases fitting TRBD1. Germline assignment: CDR1 MNHEY and CDR2 SVGAGI. The ends lost 6 bases at V and 5 bases at J; junction bases unmatched: 7. There are 15 residues in the CDR3.

The chain recombines TRBV4-1 with TRBJ2-1; D unclear. This CDR3 region has 17 residues. V was trimmed by 1 base and J by 5 bases, leaving 18 bases between them. Looked up from germline, CDR1 is MGHRA and CDR2 is YSYEKL. The CDR3 is CASSQVVTPRVDNEQFF. The CDR3 DNA reads TGCGCCAGCAGCCAAGTTGTGACTCCCCGCGTGGACAATGAGCAGTTCTTC.

This clone was counted a few times. The J gene is TRBJ2-1, the V gene TRBV30; D is possibly TRBD2 (6 bases). This CDR3 has 12 residues. Germline assignment: CDR1 GTSNPN and CDR2 SVGIG (reference sequence). V was trimmed by 0 bases and J by 8 bases, leaving 8 bases between them. The CDR3 region is CAWSVLAHEQFF. The CDR3 DNA reads as TGTGCCTGGAGTGTACTAGCCCATGAGCAGTTCTTC.

The rearrangement joins TRBV14 to TRBJ1-2, with 8 bases lining up with TRBD1. Germline V gene lookup returns CDR1 SGHDN and CDR2 FVKESK. This CDR3 spans 16 amino acids. The J segment lost 4 bases and the V segment lost 1 base, leaving 8 bases of the junction unmatched. DNA for the CDR3: TGTGCCAGCAGCCAAGTTCTCAACACAGGGGGCTATGGCTACACCTTC. It codes for CASSQVLNTGGYGYTF.